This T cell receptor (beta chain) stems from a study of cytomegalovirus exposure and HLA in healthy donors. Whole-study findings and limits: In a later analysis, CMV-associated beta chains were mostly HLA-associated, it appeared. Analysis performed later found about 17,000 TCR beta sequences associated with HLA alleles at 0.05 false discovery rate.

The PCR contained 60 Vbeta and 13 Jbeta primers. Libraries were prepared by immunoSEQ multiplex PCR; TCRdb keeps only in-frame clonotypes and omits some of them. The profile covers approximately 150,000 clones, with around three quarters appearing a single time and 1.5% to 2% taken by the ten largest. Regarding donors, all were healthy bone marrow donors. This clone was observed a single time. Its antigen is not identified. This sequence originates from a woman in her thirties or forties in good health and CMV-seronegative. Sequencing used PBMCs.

The CDR3 bases are TGTGCTAGTGGTTCCGGGACAGGGGGAGACACCATATATTTT. Protein: CASGSGTGGDTIYF. The chain couples TRBV12-5 to TRBJ1-3; 11 nucleotides match TRBD1. The length of the CDR3 is 14 residues. The V gene end was trimmed by 4 bases and the J gene end by 8 bases; junction bases not matched to a gene: 4. The V gene's germline CDR1 is LGHNT and CDR2 FRNRAP.